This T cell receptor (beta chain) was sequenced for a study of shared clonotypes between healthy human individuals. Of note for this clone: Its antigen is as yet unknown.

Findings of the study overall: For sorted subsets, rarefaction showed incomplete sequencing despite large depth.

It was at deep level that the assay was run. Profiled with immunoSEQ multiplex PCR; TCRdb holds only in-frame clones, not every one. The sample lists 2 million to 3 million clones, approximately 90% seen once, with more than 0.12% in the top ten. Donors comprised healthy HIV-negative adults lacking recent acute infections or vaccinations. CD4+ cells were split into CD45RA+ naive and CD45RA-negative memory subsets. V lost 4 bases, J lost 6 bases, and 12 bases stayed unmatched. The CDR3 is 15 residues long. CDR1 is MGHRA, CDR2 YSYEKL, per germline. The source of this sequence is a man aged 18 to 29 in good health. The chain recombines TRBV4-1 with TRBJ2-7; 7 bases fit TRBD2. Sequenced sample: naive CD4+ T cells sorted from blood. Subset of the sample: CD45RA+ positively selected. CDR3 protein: CASSPGLVGPLEQYF. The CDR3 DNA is TGCGCCAGCAGCCCAGGACTAGTCGGACCTCTCGAGCAGTACTTC.